Below are 3 T cell receptor beta chains sequenced from a single sample in a study of blood T cell repertoires in COVID-19 (dated by TCRdb to the early 2020s). The library came from the immunoSEQ multiplex PCR assay. This is the immuneACCESS table as TCRdb keeps it, with only in-frame sequences that have V and J called. A part of the clones is gone; compared with another copy, unresolved V genes explain less than half, and the rest is unexplained. Recorded for this sample are 88,000 or so clones; about four fifths of them occurred a single time. Roughly 12% of the sample is held by the ten biggest clonotypes. The material sequenced was peripheral blood. These receptors all come from a man older than 75 with acute or convalescent COVID-19.

This clone was observed a handful of times. The rearrangement links TRBV5-8 to TRBJ1-4; the D gene is possibly TRBD1 (5 bases). Germline assignment: CDR1 SGHTS and CDR2 YDEGEE. V was cut by 2 bases and J by 5 bases, with 16 bases left in between. The CDR3 consists of 16 residues. The CDR3 nucleotides read TGTGCCAGCAGCTTTTATCATGACGGGGGGAATGAAAAACTGTTTTTT. This gives the protein CASSFYHDGGNEKLFF.

This clone was found a few times. V is TRBV5-1 and J is TRBJ1-6, with 10 bases fitting TRBD1. CDR3 length: 15 amino acids. Trimming removed 2 bases from V and 7 bases from J; junction bases left unmatched: 3. CDR1 SGHRS and CDR2 YFSETQ come from the germline V gene. The CDR3 region has the DNA TGCGCCAGCAGCTTAGGACAGGGGGGAAATTCACCCCTCCACTTT. Residues: CASSLGQGGNSPLHF.

The rearrangement links TRBV2 to TRBJ1-5; 9 positions match TRBD1. Germline V gives CDR1 SNHLY, CDR2 FYNNEI. The CDR3 is 14 residues long. V trimming: 3 bases; J trimming: 7 bases; junction bases outside the gene matches: 4. CDR3 sequence reads: CASSEGTGRQPQHF. In DNA form, the CDR3 reads TGTGCCAGCAGTGAGGGGACAGGGCGACAGCCCCAGCATTTT. Full variable domain (remainder filled in from reference TRBV2 and TRBJ1-5): EPEVTQTPSHQVTQMGQEVILRCVPISNHLYFYWYRQILGQKVEFLVSFYNNEISEKSEIFDDQFSVERPDGSNFTLKIRSTKLEDSAMYFCASSEGTGRQPQHFGDGTRLSIL.